Listed below are T cell receptor beta chains from one sample, sequenced in a study of shared clonotypes between healthy human individuals. Clones were sequenced by immunoSEQ multiplex PCR, and TCRdb holds only the in-frame ones, with some missing. The data contain roughly 2,000,000 clones, 93% of them seen just once; the ten biggest clones take up approximately 1.6%. Input material: naive CD8+ T cells from PBMCs. These TCRs come from a man aged 18 to 29 in good health. Some clones in this sample may be carry-over from other donors' samples. The CDR3 runs from the conserved cysteine through the conserved F or W. D genes are given only for firm matches. Clone size appears in some rows only: once, few, many, or a class for an expanded clone.

CDR3aa	CDR3nt	len	abundance	j_gene	d_gene	v_gene
CASSPTEMNTEAFF	TGTGCCAGCAGCCCGACAGAGATGAACACTGAAGCTTTCTTT	14	NA	TRBJ1-1	NA	TRBV13
CASSLSDRGHSDTQYF	TGTGCCAGCAGTCTATCGGACAGGGGGCATTCAGATACGCAGTATTTT	16	NA	TRBJ2-3	TRBD1	TRBV5-4
CASSLGDLAGVVYEQYF	TGTGCCAGCAGCTTAGGTGATTTAGCGGGAGTCGTTTACGAGCAGTACTTC	17	NA	TRBJ2-7	TRBD2	TRBV11-1
CASSQDRWGGGYTF	TGTGCCAGCAGCCAAGATAGGTGGGGCGGCGGCTACACCTTC	14	NA	TRBJ1-2	NA	TRBV14
CASAFSGSYNEQFF	TGTGCCAGCGCGTTTAGCGGATCCTACAATGAGCAGTTCTTC	14	NA	TRBJ2-1	NA	TRBV7-9
CASSLGTNPNEQYF	TGTGCCAGCAGTCTAGGGACAAACCCTAACGAGCAGTACTTC	14	NA	TRBJ2-7	NA	TRBV6-5
CASTAPLAFSTDTQYF	TGTGCCAGCACTGCCCCCCTAGCGTTTAGCACAGATACGCAGTATTTT	16	NA	TRBJ2-3	NA	TRBV2
CASSNRVGTIYEQYF	TGTGCCAGCAGCAATAGGGTAGGGACAATCTACGAGCAGTACTTC	15	once	TRBJ2-7	NA	TRBV27
CASSAPSGRVAYNEQFF	TGTGCCAGCAGCGCCCCAAGCGGGAGGGTGGCCTACAATGAGCAGTTCTTC	17	NA	TRBJ2-1	TRBD2	TRBV9
CASSLVLFNTGELFF	TGTGCCAGCAGCTTAGTTCTCTTTAACACCGGGGAGCTGTTTTTT	15	NA	TRBJ2-2	NA	TRBV7-6
CASSYGQGTYNEQFF	TGTGCCAGCAGTTACGGACAGGGAACCTACAATGAGCAGTTCTTC	15	NA	TRBJ2-1	TRBD1	TRBV6-5
CASSFGPLYEQYF	TGCGCCAGCAGCTTTGGGCCTTTATACGAGCAGTACTTC	13	NA	TRBJ2-7	NA	TRBV5-1
CSVVDGGNTIYF	TGCAGCGTTGTGGACGGTGGAAACACCATATATTTT	12	NA	TRBJ1-3	NA	TRBV29-1
CASSLVAGDRMIMNTEAFF	TGTGCCAGCAGCCTAGTCGCGGGGGACAGGATGATCATGAACACTGAAGCTTTCTTT	19	NA	TRBJ1-1	TRBD1	TRBV7-6
CASSEGGSSYEQYF	TGCGCCAGCAGTGAGGGGGGCAGCTCCTACGAGCAGTACTTC	14	NA	TRBJ2-7	NA	TRBV10-1
CSVEGGEAYEQYF	TGCAGCGTTGAAGGGGGGGAGGCCTACGAGCAGTACTTC	13	NA	TRBJ2-7	NA	TRBV29-1
CASSSRGEKLFF	TGTGCCAGCAGCTCCCGAGGGGAAAAACTGTTTTTT	12	NA	TRBJ1-4	NA	TRBV7-8
CASSPHYEQYF	TGTGCCAGCAGTCCACACTACGAGCAGTACTTC	11	NA	TRBJ2-7	NA	TRBV28
CASSLRIRNEQFF	TGTGCCAGCAGCTTAAGGATACGGAATGAGCAGTTCTTC	13	NA	TRBJ2-1	NA	TRBV7-3
CASSQEGEGAYEQYF	TGCGCCAGCAGCCAAGAGGGGGAGGGGGCCTACGAGCAGTACTTC	15	NA	TRBJ2-7	NA	TRBV4-3
CASSLGTRYNEQFF	TGTGCCAGCAGCCTGGGGACTAGATACAATGAGCAGTTCTTC	14	NA	TRBJ2-1	TRBD2	TRBV7-9
CASSGRGRNYGYTF	TGTGCCAGCAGCGGGAGGGGGCGCAACTATGGCTACACCTTC	14	NA	TRBJ1-2	TRBD1	TRBV5-6
CASSYSVRATGELFF	TGTGCCAGCAGTTACTCTGTCAGGGCCACCGGGGAGCTGTTTTTT	15	NA	TRBJ2-2	NA	TRBV6-5
CASSLGGINQPQHF	TGTGCCAGCAGCTTAGGGGGAATCAATCAGCCCCAGCATTTT	14	NA	TRBJ1-5	NA	TRBV7-9
CASSFGTDTEAFF	TGTGCCAGCAGTTTCGGGACAGACACTGAAGCTTTCTTT	13	NA	TRBJ1-1	TRBD1	TRBV6-6
CAWSINYGYTF	TGTGCCTGGAGTATCAACTATGGCTACACCTTC	11	NA	TRBJ1-2	NA	TRBV30
CASSGLTGTGRGELFF	TGTGCCAGCAGTGGCCTAACCGGGACAGGGCGCGGGGAGCTGTTTTTT	16	once	TRBJ2-2	TRBD1	TRBV6-1
CASSFVGLPTDTQYF	TGTGCCAGCAGCTTTGTGGGACTACCCACAGATACGCAGTATTTT	15	NA	TRBJ2-3	TRBD2	TRBV11-2
CASRTDRHTEAFF	TGTGCCAGCAGAACGGACAGGCACACTGAAGCTTTCTTT	13	NA	TRBJ1-1	TRBD1	TRBV6-5